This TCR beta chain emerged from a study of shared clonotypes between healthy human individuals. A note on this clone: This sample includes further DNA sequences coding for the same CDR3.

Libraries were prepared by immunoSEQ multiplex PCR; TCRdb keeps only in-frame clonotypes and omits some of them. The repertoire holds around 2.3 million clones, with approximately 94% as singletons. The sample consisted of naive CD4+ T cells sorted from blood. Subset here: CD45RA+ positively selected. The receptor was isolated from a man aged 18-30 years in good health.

The CDR3 DNA reads TGCGCCAGCAGCCGAGCGGGCCCGCAAGAGACCCAGTACTTC. It translates to CASSRAGPQETQYF. The gene calls are TRBV5-1 and TRBJ2-5, with D possibly TRBD2 on 6 matching bases. Germline assignment: CDR1 SGHRS and CDR2 YFSETQ. The length of the CDR3 is 14 residues. Between the trimmed V and J ends, which lost 4 bases and 2 bases, there was a span of 12 bases.